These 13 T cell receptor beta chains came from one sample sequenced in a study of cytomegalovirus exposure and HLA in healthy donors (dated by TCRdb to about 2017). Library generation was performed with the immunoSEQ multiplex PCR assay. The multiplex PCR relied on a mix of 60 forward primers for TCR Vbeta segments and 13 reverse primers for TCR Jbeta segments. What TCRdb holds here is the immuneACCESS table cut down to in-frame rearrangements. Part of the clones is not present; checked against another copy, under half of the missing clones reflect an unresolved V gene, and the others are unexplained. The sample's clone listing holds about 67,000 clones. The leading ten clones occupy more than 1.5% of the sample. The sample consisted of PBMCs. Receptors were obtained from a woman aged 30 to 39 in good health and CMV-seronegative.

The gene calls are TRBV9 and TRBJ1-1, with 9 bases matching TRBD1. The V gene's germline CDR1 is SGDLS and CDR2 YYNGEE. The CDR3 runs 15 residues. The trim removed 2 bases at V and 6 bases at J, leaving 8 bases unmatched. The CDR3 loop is CASSVAGTGLAEAFF. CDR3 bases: TGTGCCAGCAGCGTTGCCGGGACAGGGCTCGCTGAAGCTTTCTTT. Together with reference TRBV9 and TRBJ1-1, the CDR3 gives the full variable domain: DSGVTQTPKHLITATGQRVTLRCSPRSGDLSVYWYQQSLDQGLQFLIQYYNGEERAKGNILERFSAQQFPDLHSELNLSSLELGDSALYFCASSVAGTGLAEAFFGQGTRLTVV.

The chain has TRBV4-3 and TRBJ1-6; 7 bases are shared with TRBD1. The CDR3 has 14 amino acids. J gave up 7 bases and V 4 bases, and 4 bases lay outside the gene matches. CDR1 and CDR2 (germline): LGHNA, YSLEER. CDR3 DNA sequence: TGCGCCAGCAGCCCGACAGGGAGAAATTCACCCCTCCACTTT. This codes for CASSPTGRNSPLHF.

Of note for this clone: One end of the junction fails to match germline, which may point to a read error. In DNA, the CDR3 is TGTGCTAGCAGCTTAGGTGGCGGGGGTAATGCAGATACGCAGTATTTT. It specifies CASSLGGGGNADTQYF. J is TRBJ2-3 and V is TRBV7-7, with 7 nucleotides matching TRBD2. This CDR3 spans 16 amino acids. The germline V gene encodes CDR1 SSHAT and CDR2 FNYEAQ (reference sequence).

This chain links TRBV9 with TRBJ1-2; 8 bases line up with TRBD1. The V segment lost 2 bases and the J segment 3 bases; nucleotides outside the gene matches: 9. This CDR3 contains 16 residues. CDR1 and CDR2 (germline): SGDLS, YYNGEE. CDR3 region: CASSVPRTGIDYGYTF. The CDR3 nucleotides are TGTGCCAGCAGCGTCCCGCGGACAGGGATCGACTATGGCTACACCTTC.

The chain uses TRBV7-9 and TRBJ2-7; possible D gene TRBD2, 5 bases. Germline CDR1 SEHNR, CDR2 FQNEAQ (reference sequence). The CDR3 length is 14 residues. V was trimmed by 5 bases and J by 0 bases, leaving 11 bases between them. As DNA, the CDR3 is TGTGCCAGCAGCCCTGGACTTCGCTCCTACGAGCAGTACTTC. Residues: CASSPGLRSYEQYF.

The CDR3 spells CASSYSTSRQGWQFF. In nucleotides, the CDR3 is TGTGCCAGCAGTTACTCCACCTCAAGACAGGGATGGCAGTTCTTC. The chain carries TRBV6-5 and TRBJ2-1; 7 bases agree with TRBD1. The length of the CDR3 is 15 residues. Trimming removed 0 bases from V and 12 bases from J; junction bases left unmatched: 11. Germline V gene lookup returns CDR1 MNHEY and CDR2 SVGAGI.

The CDR3 protein is CSVKTASNQPQHF. The CDR3 nucleotides read TGCAGCGTTAAAACAGCTAGCAATCAGCCCCAGCATTTT. The J gene is TRBJ1-5, the V gene TRBV29-1; D gene uncertain. Per germline, CDR1 SQVTM and CDR2 ANQGSEA. Trimming shortened V by 5 bases and J by 0 bases, and 8 bases separated the two germline ends. CDR3 length: 13 residues.

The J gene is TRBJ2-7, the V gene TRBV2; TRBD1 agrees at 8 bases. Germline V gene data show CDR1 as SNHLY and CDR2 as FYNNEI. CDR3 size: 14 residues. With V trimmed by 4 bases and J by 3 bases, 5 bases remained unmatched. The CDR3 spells CASSAWTGSYEQYF. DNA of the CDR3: TGTGCCAGCAGTGCCTGGACAGGGAGCTACGAGCAGTACTTC.

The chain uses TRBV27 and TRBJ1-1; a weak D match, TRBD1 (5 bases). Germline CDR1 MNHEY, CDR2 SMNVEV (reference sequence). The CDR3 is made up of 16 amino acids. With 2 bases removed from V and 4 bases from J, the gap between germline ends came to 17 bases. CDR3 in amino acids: CASSLGRWGDATEAFF. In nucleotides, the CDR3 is TGTGCCAGCAGTTTAGGCCGTTGGGGGGACGCCACTGAAGCTTTCTTT.

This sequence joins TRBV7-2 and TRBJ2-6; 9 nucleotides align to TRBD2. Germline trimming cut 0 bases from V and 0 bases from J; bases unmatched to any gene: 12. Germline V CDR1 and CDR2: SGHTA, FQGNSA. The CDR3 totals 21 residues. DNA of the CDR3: TGTGCCAGCAGCTTAGCAAGGGCCGGGACTAGCAGGGCCTCTGGGGCCAACGTCCTGACTTTC. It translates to CASSLARAGTSRASGANVLTF. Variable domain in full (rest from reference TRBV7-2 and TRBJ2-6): GAGVSQSPSNKVTEKGKDVELRCDPISGHTALYWYRQSLGQGLEFLIYFQGNSAPDKSGLPSDRFSAERTGGSVSTLTIQRTQQEDSAVYLCASSLARAGTSRASGANVLTFGAGSRLTVL.

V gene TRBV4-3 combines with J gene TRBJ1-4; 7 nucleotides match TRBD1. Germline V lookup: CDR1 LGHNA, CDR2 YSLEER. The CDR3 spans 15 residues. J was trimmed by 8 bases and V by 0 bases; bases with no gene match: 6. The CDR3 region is CASSQEPTGYEKLFF. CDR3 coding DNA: TGCGCCAGCAGCCAAGAGCCGACAGGGTACGAAAAACTGTTTTTT.

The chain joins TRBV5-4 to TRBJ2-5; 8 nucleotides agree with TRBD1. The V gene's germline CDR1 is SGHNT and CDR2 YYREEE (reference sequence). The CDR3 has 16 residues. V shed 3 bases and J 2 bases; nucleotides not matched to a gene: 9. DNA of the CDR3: TGTGCCAGCAGCTCCTTTCAGGGGGCGCTTCAAGAGACCCAGTACTTC. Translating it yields CASSSFQGALQETQYF.

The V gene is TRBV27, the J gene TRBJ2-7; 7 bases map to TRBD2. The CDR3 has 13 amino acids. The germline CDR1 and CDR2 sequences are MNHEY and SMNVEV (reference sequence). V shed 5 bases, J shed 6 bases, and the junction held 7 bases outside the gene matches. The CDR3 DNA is TGTGCCAGCAGTACCCCTCCGGGGGGCGAGCAGTACTTC. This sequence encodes CASSTPPGGEQYF.